The 27 T cell receptor beta chains given below trace back to one sample, sequenced in a study of blood T cell repertoires in COVID-19. TCRdb's copy holds only in-frame clones and misses some; the assay was immunoSEQ multiplex PCR. The sample includes 9,500 to 12,000 clones, roughly 76% of them seen just once. Sequenced: peripheral blood. The receptors were gathered from a man in his 70s with active COVID-19.

The chain combines TRBV6-6 with TRBJ1-2, with 9 bases aligning to TRBD1. The CDR3 has 15 residues. CDR1 MNHNY and CDR2 SVGAGI come from the germline V gene (reference sequence). V gave up 6 bases and J gave up 7 bases; unmatched junction bases: 12. CDR3 residues: CASSQTGGRLAGYTF. The CDR3 DNA is TGTGCCAGCAGCCAGACAGGGGGTCGTCTTGCTGGCTACACCTTC.

V is TRBV25-1 and J is TRBJ2-3; D might be TRBD2 (5 bases). There are 15 residues in the CDR3. Germline CDR1 MGHDK, CDR2 SYGVNS. The V end lost 7 bases, the J end lost 2 bases, and 16 bases lay between the germline ends. CDR3 in DNA: TGTGCCAGCACCACCCGGGGAGCGTCCACAGATACGCAGTATTTT. Protein product: CASTTRGASTDTQYF.

This clone was detected a few times. The rearrangement joins TRBV5-4 to TRBJ1-2, with 9 nucleotides matching TRBD1. Trimming took 0 bases from V and 8 from J; bases not matched to a gene: 2. CDR3 size: 13 residues. Germline CDR1 and CDR2: SGHNT and YYREEE (reference sequence). The DNA of the CDR3 is TGTGCCAGCAGCTTGGCCACAGGGGGCGGCTACACCTTC. Translation: CASSLATGGGYTF.

This clone is medium-sized (0.01 to 0.1%) in the sample. The V call is TRBV6-1, the J call TRBJ1-5, with 7 positions matching TRBD1. The CDR3 length is 17 residues. Germline V CDR1 and CDR2: MNHNS, SASEGT. Losses at the gene ends were 0 bases for V and 4 bases for J; bases not matched to a gene: 9. Written as DNA, the CDR3 is TGTGCCAGCAGTGAAGCTTTGGACAGGAGGGAGAATCAGCCCCAGCATTTT. It encodes CASSEALDRRENQPQHF.

V and J are TRBV5-1 and TRBJ1-2; 7 nucleotides match TRBD1. The CDR3 is made up of 15 amino acids. Germline V gene sequence: CDR1 SGHRS, CDR2 YFSETQ. Losses at the gene ends were 4 bases for V and 7 bases for J; bases not matched to a gene: 13. The CDR3 here is CASSPDPGTAGGYTF. As DNA, the CDR3 is TGCGCCAGCAGCCCGGACCCTGGGACAGCGGGTGGCTACACCTTC.

The chain combines TRBV9 with TRBJ2-1; 9 nucleotides agree with TRBD2. Germline trimming cut 0 bases from V and 7 bases from J; bases unmatched to any gene: 5. The CDR3 has 15 residues. Germline lookup yields CDR1 SGDLS and CDR2 YYNGEE. The CDR3 nucleotides read TGTGCCAGCAGCGTAGAAGCGGGGGGTGGGAATGAGCAGTTCTTC. Translation gives CASSVEAGGGNEQFF.

The gene calls are TRBV19 and TRBJ2-6; D gene uncertain. This CDR3 comprises 14 residues. The germline gives CDR1 LNHDA, CDR2 SQIVND (reference sequence). V dropped 5 bases and J dropped 0 bases, with 5 bases sitting between them. The CDR3 here is CASSQNSGANVLTF. CDR3 nucleotides: TGTGCCAGTAGTCAGAACTCTGGGGCCAACGTCCTGACTTTC.

This chain joins TRBV6-4 and TRBJ2-1, with D maybe TRBD2 (6 bases). The ends were cut back, 0 bases at V and 9 bases at J, with 18 bases in the middle. The CDR3 contains 16 residues. Germline assignment: CDR1 MRHNA and CDR2 SNTAGT. The DNA for the CDR3 is TGTGCCAGCAGTGACTCGAAGTTAAGCGTGGAGGGTGAGCAGTTCTTC. Residues: CASSDSKLSVEGEQFF.

J is TRBJ2-2 and V is TRBV7-2; weak D call: TRBD1 (6 bases). The CDR3 has 14 residues. The V gene's germline CDR1 is SGHTA and CDR2 FQGNSA. Deletions cut 5 bases from V and 2 bases from J, with 9 bases between. CDR3 sequence reads: CASSRDTNTGELFF. CDR3 coding DNA: TGTGCCAGCAGCCGGGACACCAACACCGGGGAGCTGTTTTTT.

The V gene is TRBV19, the J gene TRBJ1-3; tentative D call: TRBD1 (6 bases). Per the germline V gene, CDR1 is LNHDA and CDR2 is SQIVND (reference sequence). V shed 6 bases and J shed 8 bases, with 17 bases lying between them. The CDR3 has 14 amino acids. The CDR3: CASSADRWGHTIYF. As DNA, the CDR3 is TGTGCCAGTAGCGCTGACCGTTGGGGGCACACCATATATTTT.

This clone was seen just once. CDR3 in amino acids: CASSLDLQGYGYTF. CDR3 nucleotides: TGCGCCAGCAGCTTGGACCTACAGGGGTATGGCTACACCTTC. The chain employs TRBV5-1 and TRBJ1-2, with TRBD1 matching over 7 bases. Losses at the gene ends were 0 bases for V and 5 bases for J; bases not matched to a gene: 4. This CDR3 is built from 14 residues. Germline values: CDR1 SGHRS, CDR2 YFSETQ.

The rearrangement uses TRBV11-2 and TRBJ2-3, with TRBD1 identical over 9 bases. This CDR3 comprises 15 residues. Unmatched junction bases numbered 8, after V lost 6 bases and J lost 4 bases. Germline assignment: CDR1 SGHAT and CDR2 FQNNGV. The CDR3 protein is CASSPNRGLSDTQYF. The CDR3, as DNA: TGTGCCAGCAGTCCCAACAGGGGGCTCTCAGATACGCAGTATTTT.

The rearrangement joins TRBV5-4 to TRBJ1-2; 11 nucleotides align to TRBD1. There are 15 residues in the CDR3. Trimming at V came to 7 bases and at J to 8 bases, leaving 13 bases not matched to a gene. Germline CDR1 is SGHNT and CDR2 is YYREEE (reference sequence). In DNA, the CDR3 is TGTGCCAGCTTTACTAAGGACAGGGGGCTTCTGGGCTACACCTTC. It is translated as CASFTKDRGLLGYTF.

This rearrangement joins TRBV9 to TRBJ2-2, with D possibly TRBD2 on 6 matching bases. The CDR3 consists of 16 residues. Germline loops: CDR1 SGDLS, CDR2 YYNGEE. V dropped 0 bases and J dropped 5 bases, with 14 bases sitting between them. Here the CDR3 reads CASSVGRTGGTGELFF. The CDR3 DNA reads as TGTGCCAGCAGCGTAGGACGCACAGGAGGGACCGGGGAGCTGTTTTTT.

J is TRBJ2-3 and V is TRBV7-3; TRBD2 is a possible D gene (5 bases). Germline CDR1 is SGHTA and CDR2 is FQGTGA. This CDR3 has 16 residues. V lost 5 bases, J lost 6 bases, and 21 bases lay in between. The CDR3 DNA follows: TGTGCCAGCAGCCCAAGGGCTAGCCCCCGAGGGGATACGCAGTATTTT. Its protein is CASSPRASPRGDTQYF. Using reference TRBV7-3 and TRBJ2-3 for the parts outside the CDR3, the full variable domain is GAGVSQTPSNKVTEKGKYVELRCDPISGHTALYWYRQSLGQGPEFLIYFQGTGAADDSGLPNDRFFAVRPEGSVSTLKIQRTERGDSAVYLCASSPRASPRGDTQYFGPGTRLTVL.

This clone came up a few times. V is TRBV30 and J is TRBJ1-6; D is undetermined. Germline V gene data show CDR1 as GTSNPN and CDR2 as SVGIG (reference sequence). Between the trimmed V and J ends, which lost 5 bases and 0 bases, there was a span of 14 bases. The CDR3 sequence is 16 residues long. The CDR3 DNA sequence: TGTGCCTGGGGTGACAAGTTCAGCTCCTATAATTCACCCCTCCACTTT. It specifies CAWGDKFSSYNSPLHF.

The CDR3 coding sequence is TGTGCCAGTAGTCCTCACGGGAATTCACCCCTCCACTTT. Translating gives CASSPHGNSPLHF. The V call is TRBV19, the J call TRBJ1-6, with D unresolved. The CDR3 has 13 amino acids. V lost 5 bases, J lost 7 bases, and 9 bases lay in between. The V gene's germline CDR1 is LNHDA and CDR2 SQIVND (reference sequence).

This clone showed up just a few times. The chain carries TRBV10-1 and TRBJ1-2, with D possibly being TRBD1 (5 bases). The length of the CDR3 is 14 residues. Trimming took off 0 bases at V and 1 base at J, with 6 bases between the two ends. Per germline, CDR1 WNHNN and CDR2 SYGVQD (reference sequence). The CDR3 sequence is CASSESRGNYGYTF. CDR3 in DNA: TGCGCCAGCAGTGAGTCAAGGGGTAACTATGGCTACACCTTC.

The V and J genes are TRBV6-1 and TRBJ1-2; TRBD1 might be the D (5 bases). V shed 1 base and J shed 8 bases, with 14 bases lying between them. The CDR3 contains 14 residues. Germline values: CDR1 MNHNS, CDR2 SASEGT. DNA of the CDR3: TGTGCCAGCAGTGAAGGGGGCCTTAATTCAGGCTACACCTTC. The encoded protein is CASSEGGLNSGYTF.

V is TRBV6-5 and J is TRBJ2-3, with 9 bases fitting TRBD1. CDR3 size: 14 residues. The V gene's germline CDR1 is MNHEY and CDR2 SVGAGI. V dropped 5 bases and J dropped 1; count of bases not matched to a gene: 1. CDR3 nucleotide sequence: TGTGCCAGCAGTAGGACAGGGGGCACAGATACGCAGTATTTT. Residues: CASSRTGGTDTQYF.

The rearrangement joins TRBV6-1 to TRBJ1-1; 7 bases agree with TRBD1. The length of the CDR3 is 14 residues. CDR1 and CDR2 (germline): MNHNS, SASEGT. The trim removed 0 bases at V and 6 bases at J, leaving 4 bases unmatched. In DNA, the CDR3 is TGTGCCAGCAGTGAAGCTGGACAGGTATCTGAAGCTTTCTTT. This codes for CASSEAGQVSEAFF.

V usage is TRBV20-1 and J usage is TRBJ1-1, with D uncertain. CDR3 length: 13 residues. Germline CDR1 and CDR2: DFQATT and SNEGSKA (reference sequence). V was trimmed by 3 bases and J by 4 bases, leaving 12 bases between them. CDR3 bases: TGCAGTGCTAGTTCGGGGAGAGGCACTGAAGCTTTCTTT. Protein sequence: CSASSGRGTEAFF.

The V and J genes are TRBV10-3 and TRBJ1-1; no clear D. Trimming shortened V by 4 bases and J by 1 base, and 7 bases separated the two germline ends. This CDR3 has 13 amino acids. CDR1 ENHRY and CDR2 SYGVKD come from the germline V gene. The CDR3 loop reads CAISVSRNTEAFF. The CDR3, as DNA: TGTGCCATCAGTGTCTCGAGGAACACTGAAGCTTTCTTT.

In its sample, this clone was seen once. The chain recombines TRBV6-5 with TRBJ1-6; a weak D match, TRBD1 (5 bases). The CDR3 is 15 amino acids. The V gene's germline CDR1 is MNHEY and CDR2 SVGAGI. Deletions cut 7 bases from V and 2 bases from J, with 12 bases between. The CDR3: CASKTVAPYNSPLHF. CDR3 nucleotides: TGTGCCAGCAAGACAGTCGCCCCCTATAATTCACCCCTCCACTTT.

This clone was recorded once. The chain links TRBV7-8 to TRBJ2-7; D gene ambiguous. Germline loops: CDR1 SGHVS, CDR2 FQNEAQ. V was shortened by 3 bases and J by 2 bases, with 8 bases between the two germline ends. This CDR3 has 13 residues. In DNA form, the CDR3 reads TGTGCCAGCAGCTTCCTTGGAGCCTACGAGCAGTACTTC. Translation gives CASSFLGAYEQYF.

The chain couples TRBV2 to TRBJ2-1; D is perhaps TRBD2 (5 bases). The CDR3 consists of 10 residues. Germline V gene sequence: CDR1 SNHLY, CDR2 FYNNEI. V dropped 4 bases and J dropped 12 bases, with 7 bases sitting between them. The CDR3: CASSAGGQFF. The DNA for the CDR3 is TGTGCCAGCAGTGCCGGAGGGCAGTTCTTC.

The rearrangement uses TRBV5-1 and TRBJ1-1; 8 bases match TRBD1. Germline CDR1 reads SGHRS; CDR2 reads YFSETQ. The V segment lost 2 bases and the J segment 3 bases; nucleotides outside the gene matches: 3. The CDR3 runs 14 residues. CDR3 amino acids: CASSLQGGHTEAFF. In nucleotides, the CDR3 is TGCGCCAGCAGCTTACAGGGGGGGCACACTGAAGCTTTCTTT.